This T cell receptor beta chain originates from a study of Graves' ophthalmopathy and Graves' hyperthyroidism. Study-wide context: The collection of peripheral blood took place at initial diagnosis, before any treatment.

It was on clinical symptoms, serum thyroxine, TRAb, thyroid ultrasound and orbital computed tomography that diagnosis relied. Beta-chain TCR CDR3 regions were amplified from RNA transcripts. An initial RT-PCR round employing HTBI primers preceded a second-round multiplex PCR. Each CDR3 protein gets one entry after TCRdb re-called the multiplex PCR reads with MiXCR. The table records about 210,000 distinct CDR3 sequences, around 28% of them present only once. This clonotype was detected many times. Germline V lookup: CDR1 SQVTM, CDR2 ANQGSEA. The CDR3 extends over 12 amino acids. J gave up 5 bases and V 5 bases, and 3 bases lay outside the gene matches.

V and J are TRBV29-1 and TRBJ2-5; 9 nucleotides agree with TRBD1. The sequenced sample consisted of peripheral blood. The receptor was isolated from a man aged 50-60 years with Graves' ophthalmopathy. CDR3 protein: CSVRDRGETQYF. CDR3 coding DNA: TGCAGCGTTCGTGACAGGGGGGAGACCCAGTACTTC.